The 24 T cell receptor beta chains listed next were all sequenced from one sample in a study of cytomegalovirus exposure and HLA in healthy donors. The PCR ran on 60 Vbeta and 13 Jbeta primers. Sequencing was performed with immunoSEQ multiplex PCR; in TCRdb, only in-frame clones are kept and a portion is missing. The profile covers about 190,000 clones, with less than 90% appearing a single time and approximately 0.31% taken by the ten largest. Sequencing used PBMCs. The receptor set was obtained from a woman aged 25 to 45 in good health and CMV-seronegative.

The V and J genes are TRBV5-1 and TRBJ2-3; the match to TRBD1 covers 11 bases. This CDR3 is built from 17 residues. The germline V gene has CDR1 SGHRS and CDR2 YFSETQ. The ends lost 2 bases at V and 4 bases at J; junction bases unmatched: 9. The CDR3 here is CASSLGLGTGGADTQYF. In nucleotides, the CDR3 is TGCGCCAGCAGCTTAGGATTGGGGACAGGGGGGGCAGATACGCAGTATTTT. The full variable domain, rest sourced from reference TRBV5-1 and TRBJ2-3, is KAGVTQTPRYLIKTRGQQVTLSCSPISGHRSVSWYQQTPGQGLQFLFEYFSETQRNKGNFPGRFSGRQFSNSRSEMNVSTLELGDSALYLCASSLGLGTGGADTQYFGPGTRLTVL.

The chain combines TRBV2 with TRBJ2-3; no reliable D call. V dropped 4 bases and J dropped 7 bases, with 6 bases sitting between them. Per germline, CDR1 SNHLY and CDR2 FYNNEI. The CDR3 sequence is 11 residues long. The CDR3 here is CASSGRNTQYF. CDR3 bases: TGTGCCAGCAGTGGGAGAAATACGCAGTATTTT. Full variable domain (remainder filled in from reference TRBV2 and TRBJ2-3): EPEVTQTPSHQVTQMGQEVILRCVPISNHLYFYWYRQILGQKVEFLVSFYNNEISEKSEIFDDQFSVERPDGSNFTLKIRSTKLEDSAMYFCASSGRNTQYFGPGTRLTVL.

The gene calls are TRBV10-3 and TRBJ2-1; 8 bases are shared with TRBD1. Germline V gene lookup returns CDR1 ENHRY and CDR2 SYGVKD. There are 16 residues in the CDR3. The V and J ends lost 6 bases and 0 bases, in that order; junction bases with no gene match: 7. Here the CDR3 DNA reads TGTGCCATCAGCCGCGGACAGGGCACCTCCTACAATGAGCAGTTCTTC. Its translation: CAISRGQGTSYNEQFF.

The chain recombines TRBV7-9 with TRBJ2-3; D is unresolved. Trimming shortened V by 1 base and J by 5 bases, and 4 bases separated the two germline ends. Germline V gives CDR1 SEHNR, CDR2 FQNEAQ (reference sequence). This CDR3 spans 12 amino acids. The CDR3 DNA is TGTGCCAGCAGCTTAGTTATAGATACGCAGTATTTT. It yields the protein CASSLVIDTQYF.

The V and J genes are TRBV6-1 and TRBJ1-2; 7 positions agree with TRBD1. Trimming cost V 6 bases and J 2 bases; bases outside gene matches: 6. The CDR3 sequence is 14 residues long. CDR1 is MNHNS and CDR2 is SASEGT in the germline V gene. The CDR3 sequence is CASRGRTGNYGYTF. The CDR3 DNA reads TGTGCCAGCAGGGGACGGACAGGCAACTATGGCTACACCTTC.

This clone showed up just once. V gene TRBV7-3 combines with J gene TRBJ2-2, with D maybe TRBD1 (5 bases). Germline V gene sequence: CDR1 SGHTA, CDR2 FQGTGA. The CDR3 is 16 residues long. V gave up 6 bases and J gave up 4 bases, with 18 bases separating them. CDR3 residues: CASSQDSTPVTGELFF. CDR3 DNA: TGTGCCAGCAGTCAAGACAGTACCCCGGTCACCGGGGAGCTGTTTTTT.

The sample holds one count of this clone. The V call is TRBV4-1, the J call TRBJ2-7; maybe TRBD1 (5 bases). Germline V gene sequence: CDR1 MGHRA, CDR2 YSYEKL. The CDR3 contains 14 residues. V dropped 1 base and J dropped 6 bases, with 13 bases sitting between them. The CDR3 sequence is CASSQGIVGAEQYF. The CDR3 DNA reads TGCGCCAGCAGCCAAGGGATTGTAGGGGCCGAGCAGTACTTC.

This chain connects TRBV2 to TRBJ1-5; D is perhaps TRBD1 (6 bases). The CDR3 has 14 residues. Germline V gene sequence: CDR1 SNHLY, CDR2 FYNNEI. Trimming removed 6 bases from V and 1 base from J, with 10 bases in between. In nucleotides, the CDR3 is TGTGCCAGCAGAGGGGACACCAGCAATCAGCCCCAGCATTTT. Protein: CASRGDTSNQPQHF.

This clone was observed a few times. The chain employs TRBV6-1 and TRBJ2-4, with TRBD1 as a possible D gene (5 bases). V gave up 3 bases and J gave up 6 bases, with 18 bases separating them. Germline assignment: CDR1 MNHNS and CDR2 SASEGT. The CDR3 runs to 16 residues. CDR3: CASSDRPRQSPNIQYF. The DNA of the CDR3 is TGTGCCAGCAGTGATCGTCCCCGACAGAGCCCAAACATTCAGTACTTC.

This clone has only one observation. V usage is TRBV28 and J usage is TRBJ2-1, with TRBD1 matching 9 bases. The length of the CDR3 is 15 residues. The V segment lost 5 bases and the J segment 8 bases; nucleotides outside the gene matches: 10. In germline, CDR1 is MDHEN, CDR2 SYDVKM. CDR3 protein: CASSPGQGGWDEQFF. DNA for the CDR3: TGTGCCAGCAGTCCGGGACAGGGAGGCTGGGATGAGCAGTTCTTC.

The chain joins TRBV6-5 to TRBJ2-3; 8 bases are a match to TRBD1. Germline CDR1 reads MNHEY; CDR2 reads SVGAGI. The ends lost 6 bases at V and 6 bases at J; junction bases unmatched: 8. This CDR3 contains 14 residues. The CDR3 loop reads CASRPPGGSDTQYF. In DNA, the CDR3 is TGTGCCAGCAGGCCCCCAGGGGGCTCGGATACGCAGTATTTT.

The chain recombines TRBV5-1 with TRBJ2-5, with D unclear. V was trimmed by 1 base and J by 4 bases, leaving 14 bases between them. CDR1 and CDR2 from the germline V gene are SGHRS and YFSETQ. The CDR3 is made up of 15 amino acids. Here the CDR3 DNA reads TGCGCCAGCAGCTTGCAGTCCCAGAGGAGAGAGACCCAGTACTTC. Protein: CASSLQSQRRETQYF.

This chain joins TRBV15 and TRBJ2-1; 14 bases line up with TRBD2. The CDR3 is 20 residues long. In germline, CDR1 is LNHNV, CDR2 YYDKDF (reference sequence). Trimming cost V 4 bases and J 8 bases; bases outside gene matches: 19. The CDR3 sequence: CATSTISLGLAGVPPDEQFF. CDR3 DNA sequence: TGTGCCACCAGCACCATATCTTTGGGACTAGCGGGAGTCCCCCCGGATGAGCAGTTCTTC.

The gene calls are TRBV23-1 and TRBJ1-1, with no clear D. TRBV23-1 is an ORF for which the function is uncertain. The germline V and J ends were trimmed by 8 bases and 6 bases, with 10 bases remaining between them. This CDR3 contains 11 residues. Here the CDR3 DNA reads TGCGCCAGCGCCAGGTGGGCTGAAGCTTTCTTT. It codes for CASARWAEAFF.

The rearrangement joins TRBV15 to TRBJ2-5; 12 bases agree with TRBD2. V dropped 0 bases and J dropped 1; count of bases not matched to a gene: 0. This CDR3 is 16 amino acids long. Germline CDR1 LNHNV, CDR2 YYDKDF (reference sequence). The CDR3 protein is CATSREGLAGQETQYF. In DNA, the CDR3 is TGTGCCACCAGCAGAGAGGGACTAGCGGGCCAAGAGACCCAGTACTTC.

The chain uses TRBV9 and TRBJ2-1; a possible D gene is TRBD2 (6 bases). Deletions cut 4 bases from V and 8 bases from J, with 22 bases between. Germline CDR1 reads SGDLS; CDR2 reads YYNGEE. The CDR3 sequence is 16 residues long. The CDR3 loop reads CASSLSWGTLADEQFF. The CDR3 nucleotides are TGTGCCAGCAGCCTCTCCTGGGGGACTCTGGCGGATGAGCAGTTCTTC.

This chain links TRBV5-1 with TRBJ2-7; tentative D call: TRBD1 (6 bases). The CDR3 is made up of 14 amino acids. Germline V CDR1 and CDR2: SGHRS, YFSETQ. V was shortened by 2 bases and J by 7 bases, with 16 bases between the two germline ends. CDR3 in amino acids: CASSLGGALGEQYF. CDR3 nucleotides: TGCGCCAGCAGCTTAGGGGGAGCCCTTGGGGAGCAGTACTTC.

This chain links TRBV5-5 with TRBJ2-7, with D tentatively TRBD1 (6 bases). V was pared by 6 bases and J by 2 bases, with 12 bases between. The CDR3 spans 13 residues. Germline V lookup: CDR1 SGHKS, CDR2 YYEKEE (reference sequence). CDR3 nucleotides: TGTGCCAGCACCCAGGGGTTCACCTACGAGCAGTACTTC. It yields the protein CASTQGFTYEQYF.

This clone showed up just a few times. This chain links TRBV28 with TRBJ2-1, with 7 bases that match TRBD2. The ends lost 9 bases at V and 0 bases at J; junction bases unmatched: 5. The CDR3 is 14 residues long. Looked up from germline, CDR1 is MDHEN and CDR2 is SYDVKM. CDR3 residues: CASQRGSSYNEQFF. CDR3 coding DNA: TGTGCCAGTCAGCGCGGGAGCTCCTACAATGAGCAGTTCTTC.

The V and J genes are TRBV7-9 and TRBJ1-4; TRBD1 might be the D (5 bases). The CDR3 totals 15 residues. The germline V gene encodes CDR1 SEHNR and CDR2 FQNEAQ (reference sequence). Trimming removed 5 bases at V and 6 bases at J, with 16 bases between. The CDR3 nucleotides read TGTGCCAGCAGCGAAGGCCGTGGGGCGGATGAAAAACTGTTTTTT. Encoded protein: CASSEGRGADEKLFF. Looking up the rest from reference TRBV7-9 and TRBJ1-4 gives the full variable domain: DTGVSQNPRHKITKRGQNVTFRCDPISEHNRLYWYRQTLGQGPEFLTYFQNEAQLEKSRLLSDRFSAERPKGSFSTLEIQRTEQGDSAMYLCASSEGRGADEKLFFGSGTQLSVL.

This sequence joins TRBV18 and TRBJ2-5; 7 bases are shared with TRBD2. CDR3 size: 15 residues. The germline gives CDR1 KGHSH, CDR2 LQKENI. The V and J ends lost 1 base and 3 bases, in that order; junction bases with no gene match: 5. The CDR3 here is CASSPRGLSEETQYF. The CDR3 nucleotides read TGTGCCAGCTCACCACGGGGACTATCAGAAGAGACCCAGTACTTC.

The V and J genes are TRBV14 and TRBJ1-2; D unclear. V was clipped by 4 bases and J by 2 bases, with 8 bases between them. Germline assignment: CDR1 SGHDN and CDR2 FVKESK. CDR3 length equals 13 residues. The CDR3 nucleotides read TGTGCCAGCAGCCGCGGCGGGAACTATGGCTACACCTTC. It encodes CASSRGGNYGYTF.

V usage is TRBV5-4 and J usage is TRBJ2-7; no clear D. The V gene's germline CDR1 is SGHNT and CDR2 YYREEE (reference sequence). The CDR3 is 14 residues long. Deletions cut 5 bases from V and 7 bases from J, with 19 bases between. CDR3 coding DNA: TGTGCCAGCAGTACAACGCGGCCGTCCTTTGAGCAGTACTTC. Amino acid sequence: CASSTTRPSFEQYF.

The chain combines TRBV5-1 with TRBJ2-1, with D possibly matching TRBD2 (5 bases). Trimming stripped 4 bases from V and 4 bases from J, with 18 bases between. The germline gives CDR1 SGHRS, CDR2 YFSETQ. The CDR3 consists of 16 residues. In DNA form, the CDR3 reads TGCGCCAGCAGCCCGACCGCTGGAGGAGCGTACAATGAGCAGTTCTTC. It translates to CASSPTAGGAYNEQFF.